There are a few counts of the clone carrying this TCR beta chain. Its antigen is currently unknown. MiXCR, run by TCRdb on the 5' RACE reads, gives a single entry per CDR3 protein. Of more than 250,000 distinct CDR3 sequences listed, 8% are singletons. The data were taken from a study of CD8 T cells in ankylosing spondylitis. Study-wide results and limits: Ankylosing spondylitis blood appeared to carry a characteristic TCR beta motif of fewer than 10 highly homologous variants. Earlier authors reported some of these motif variants in reactive arthritis synovial fluid and blood.

Germline loops: CDR1 GTSNPN, CDR2 SVGIG (reference sequence). V shed 5 bases and J 6 bases; nucleotides not matched to a gene: 13. The CDR3 has 15 residues. The V gene is TRBV30, the J gene TRBJ1-1, with TRBD1 identical over 9 bases. The source is a male donor with ankylosing spondylitis. Sequencing was performed on blood, either unsorted or a sorted T cell fraction (not recorded which). This CDR3 is CAWWDEGQGVAEAFF. The CDR3 nucleotides read TGTGCCTGGTGGGACGAGGGACAGGGCGTTGCTGAAGCTTTCTTT. Based on the CDR3 plus reference TRBV30 and TRBJ1-1, the full variable domain is SQTIHQWPATLVQPVGSPLSLECTVEGTSNPNLYWYRQAAGRGLQLLFYSVGIGQISSEVPQNLSASRPQDRQFILSSKKLLLSDSGFYLCAWWDEGQGVAEAFFGQGTRLTVV.